Following are 21 T cell receptor beta chains from one sample sequenced in a study of low-dose radiotherapy and immunotherapy resistance in tumors. Primers used for first-strand cDNA, a TRAV- and TRBV-specific set, covered both alpha and beta chains. The PCR that amplified TCRs ran for 20 cycles, relying on a constant-region primer and a V-primer adapter. TCRdb reanalysed the reads using MiXCR and keeps one entry per CDR3 protein. In the table there are nearly 95,000 distinct CDR3 sequences, 9.4% of which are singletons. Described time point: before trial treatment. The sequencing here drew on PBMCs, taken before treatment. The receptors shown here come from a male donor with prostate cancer.

In this sample, this clonotype turned up many times. The chain joins TRBV28 to TRBJ2-7, with 9 bases lining up with TRBD1. This CDR3 region has 12 residues. Looked up from germline, CDR1 is MDHEN and CDR2 is SYDVKM. V lost 9 bases, J lost 4 bases, and 4 bases stayed unmatched. Written as DNA, the CDR3 is TGTGCCAGTGGGACAGGGACTTACGAGCAGTACTTC. It translates to CASGTGTYEQYF.

Comments on this clonotype: A read error is the likely source, as a far larger clone sits one nucleotide away. The rearrangement links TRBV5-8 to TRBJ1-4; unclear D gene. Trimming left V 4 bases short and J 7 bases short, with 14 bases between. The CDR3 runs 14 residues. CDR1 and CDR2 (germline): SGHTS, YDEGEE. The CDR3 loop is CASSAADGIEKLFF. The CDR3, as DNA: TGTGCCAGCAGCGCCGCAGACGGTATTGAAAAACTGTTTTTT.

This clonotype was counted many times. This chain uses TRBV5-6 with TRBJ2-4; 11 bases match TRBD1. Germline values: CDR1 SGHDT, CDR2 YYEEEE. Trimming at V came to 4 bases and at J to 6 bases, leaving 6 bases not matched to a gene. The CDR3 is 15 residues long. The CDR3 DNA reads as TGTGCCAGCAGCGCCCCGGGACAGGGGGTAAACATTCAGTACTTC. The encoded protein is CASSAPGQGVNIQYF.

This clonotype was found many times. V usage is TRBV7-2 and J usage is TRBJ2-7, with a tentative D call TRBD1 (6 bases). The CDR3 sequence is 14 residues long. CDR1 and CDR2 from the germline V gene are SGHTA and FQGNSA. Trimming cost V 5 bases and J 0 bases, with 11 bases left between them. The CDR3, as DNA: TGTGCCAGCAGCGCAGACAGGAACTCCTACGAGCAGTACTTC. Residues: CASSADRNSYEQYF.

This clonotype was seen repeatedly, ten times or more. The CDR3: CASSGGGPEAFF. The CDR3 DNA sequence: TGTGCCAGCAGTGGTGGCGGTCCTGAAGCTTTCTTT. The chain couples TRBV2 to TRBJ1-1; D gene ambiguous. This CDR3 comprises 12 residues. Germline loops: CDR1 SNHLY, CDR2 FYNNEI. The germline V and J ends were trimmed by 4 bases and 6 bases, with 9 bases remaining between them.

This clonotype showed up just a few times. This sequence joins TRBV18 and TRBJ2-7, with 9 bases matching TRBD2. Unmatched junction bases numbered 8, after V lost 2 bases and J lost 3 bases. The CDR3 is 16 amino acids. The germline CDR1 and CDR2 sequences are KGHSH and LQKENI. The CDR3 loop reads CASSPGIASGNYEQYF. CDR3 in DNA: TGTGCCAGCTCACCAGGCATTGCTAGCGGGAACTACGAGCAGTACTTC.

This clonotype was recorded at least ten times. The chain recombines TRBV5-1 with TRBJ1-2, with a weak D call TRBD1 (5 bases). Looked up from germline, CDR1 is SGHRS and CDR2 is YFSETQ. Trimming shortened V by 6 bases and J by 0 bases, and 12 bases separated the two germline ends. The CDR3 extends over 14 amino acids. CDR3 loop: CASTAAGANYGYTF. The DNA of the CDR3 is TGCGCCAGCACCGCGGCGGGGGCTAACTATGGCTACACCTTC.

The gene calls are TRBV28 and TRBJ1-1; 8 nucleotides line up with TRBD1. The junction had 6 bases not matched to a gene; V was cut back by 5 bases and J by 4 bases. This CDR3 contains 14 residues. The V gene's germline CDR1 is MDHEN and CDR2 SYDVKM. CDR3 nucleotide sequence: TGTGCCAGCAGTCTCCTAACAGGGGGCACTGAAGCTTTCTTT. This encodes CASSLLTGGTEAFF. The full variable domain, completed using reference TRBV28 and TRBJ1-1, is DVKVTQSSRYLVKRTGEKVFLECVQDMDHENMFWYRQDPGLGLRLIYFSYDVKMKEKGDIPEGYSVSREKKERFSLILESASTNQTSMYLCASSLLTGGTEAFFGQGTRLTVV.

Worth noting for this clonotype: Only one base separates this from a far larger clonotype, so it likely reflects a read error. This sequence joins TRBV28 and TRBJ2-1; 8 bases map to TRBD2. V lost 6 bases to trimming and J lost 10 bases; unmatched junction nucleotides: 11. CDR1 and CDR2 (germline): MDHEN, SYDVKM. The CDR3 covers 14 residues. The CDR3 DNA reads as TGTGCCAGCAGCCTGACTAGCGCGAGACACGAGCAGTTCTTC. It is translated as CASSLTSARHEQFF.

This clonotype was detected many times. The chain carries TRBV7-9 and TRBJ2-3, with no clear D. The germline CDR1 and CDR2 sequences are SEHNR and FQNEAQ (reference sequence). V dropped 4 bases and J dropped 5 bases, with 25 bases sitting between them. The CDR3 runs 18 residues. The DNA of the CDR3 is TGTGCCAGCAGCTCCCTGGCAAGCGCCAACCTTGGGGTAGATACGCAGTATTTT. Encoded protein: CASSSLASANLGVDTQYF.

This clonotype was detected many times. The gene calls are TRBV20-1 and TRBJ2-1; D might be TRBD2 (6 bases). Trimming took off 0 bases at V and 0 bases at J, with 9 bases between the two ends. Germline CDR1 DFQATT, CDR2 SNEGSKA (reference sequence). The CDR3 is 15 amino acids. The CDR3 DNA follows: TGCAGTGCTAGAGAATCGGGGGACTCCTACAATGAGCAGTTCTTC. Protein sequence: CSARESGDSYNEQFF.

This clonotype was seen at least ten times. The chain employs TRBV11-1 and TRBJ2-2; 10 bases match TRBD2. V shed 1 base and J 5 bases; nucleotides not matched to a gene: 1. This CDR3 has 15 residues. Germline V CDR1 and CDR2: SGHAT, FQDESV (reference sequence). In DNA, the CDR3 is TGTGCCAGCAGCTTAGAGACTAGCGGGACCGGGGAGCTGTTTTTT. It specifies CASSLETSGTGELFF.

Of note for this clonotype: This sequence is one base from a far larger clone and is likely a read error. The chain couples TRBV3-1 to TRBJ2-7; TRBD1 aligns across 8 bases. The trim removed 0 bases at V and 7 bases at J, leaving 8 bases unmatched. This CDR3 contains 15 residues. CDR1 and CDR2 (germline): LGHDT, YNNKEL (reference sequence). CDR3 DNA: TGTGCCAGCAGCCAAGATGGACAGGGATACAATGAGCAGTACTTC. Translation: CASSQDGQGYNEQYF.

This clonotype came up many times. This rearrangement joins TRBV6-6 to TRBJ2-5; 8 nucleotides align to TRBD2. Per the germline V gene, CDR1 is MNHNY and CDR2 is SVGAGI (reference sequence). This CDR3 is 15 amino acids long. V shed 6 bases and J 6 bases; nucleotides not matched to a gene: 12. Here the CDR3 reads CASSHPGRALKTQYF. In DNA form, the CDR3 reads TGTGCCAGCAGCCATCCCGGGAGGGCCTTGAAGACCCAGTACTTC.

This clonotype was detected only once. A read error may produce the germline difference seen at one junction end. This rearrangement joins TRBV4-3 to TRBJ2-2, with D tentatively TRBD2 (5 bases). The CDR3 extends over 13 amino acids. Germline CDR1 and CDR2: LGHNA and YSLEER. CDR3 nucleotide sequence: TGCACCAGCAGCCGAGAAGCGGCCGGGGAGCTGTTTTTT. Amino acids: CTSSREAAGELFF.

This clonotype was recorded many times. The chain uses TRBV11-2 and TRBJ2-3, with TRBD2 matching over 16 bases. CDR1 and CDR2 (germline): SGHAT, FQNNGV. Losses at the gene ends were 5 bases for V and 4 bases for J; bases not matched to a gene: 3. The CDR3 extends over 16 amino acids. The chain's CDR3 is CASSPGTSGRADTQYF. In DNA form, the CDR3 reads TGTGCCAGCAGCCCCGGGACTAGCGGGAGGGCAGATACGCAGTATTTT.

This clonotype has a count of ten or more. The chain has TRBV20-1 and TRBJ1-2; D uncertain. CDR3 size: 13 residues. The germline V gene has CDR1 DFQATT and CDR2 SNEGSKA (reference sequence). V shed 5 bases and J shed 2 bases, with 12 bases lying between them. In DNA, the CDR3 is TGCAGTGCTCAATCCGGGCAGAACTATGGCTACACCTTC. Encoded protein: CSAQSGQNYGYTF.

At least ten counts were recorded for this clonotype. This chain uses TRBV27 with TRBJ2-1, with 11 bases fitting TRBD1. Germline lookup yields CDR1 MNHEY and CDR2 SMNVEV (reference sequence). The CDR3 has 15 amino acids. Losses at the gene ends were 6 bases for V and 2 bases for J; bases not matched to a gene: 3. The CDR3 region is CASRRGQGAYNEQFF. CDR3 nucleotides: TGTGCCAGCAGGAGGGGACAGGGGGCCTACAATGAGCAGTTCTTC.

There are many counts of this clonotype. This chain links TRBV18 with TRBJ2-3; 7 bases agree with TRBD1. The CDR3 totals 16 residues. V gave up 4 bases and J gave up 3 bases; unmatched junction bases: 10. CDR1 is KGHSH, CDR2 LQKENI, per germline. CDR3 bases: TGTGCCAGCTCACTCACCCAGGGACAGAGGACAGATACGCAGTATTTT. It yields the protein CASSLTQGQRTDTQYF.

This clonotype occurred many times. The chain has TRBV7-2 and TRBJ1-5, with 9 bases lining up with TRBD1. The CDR3 has 16 amino acids. With V trimmed by 0 bases and J by 6 bases, 6 bases remained unmatched. Germline CDR1 and CDR2: SGHTA and FQGNSA. The DNA of the CDR3 is TGTGCCAGCAGCTTAGCCTTCGGGACAGGGAGTCAGCCCCAGCATTTT. This gives the protein CASSLAFGTGSQPQHF.

This clonotype was detected ten times or more. The chain couples TRBV6-5 to TRBJ2-1; the D is unclear. Per the germline V gene, CDR1 is MNHEY and CDR2 is SVGAGI. This CDR3 spans 13 amino acids. V lost 6 bases and J lost 10, with 16 bases in between. DNA of the CDR3: TGTGCCAGCAGCAGTCTATTTAGCCGGGAGCAGTTCTTC. Protein product: CASSSLFSREQFF.